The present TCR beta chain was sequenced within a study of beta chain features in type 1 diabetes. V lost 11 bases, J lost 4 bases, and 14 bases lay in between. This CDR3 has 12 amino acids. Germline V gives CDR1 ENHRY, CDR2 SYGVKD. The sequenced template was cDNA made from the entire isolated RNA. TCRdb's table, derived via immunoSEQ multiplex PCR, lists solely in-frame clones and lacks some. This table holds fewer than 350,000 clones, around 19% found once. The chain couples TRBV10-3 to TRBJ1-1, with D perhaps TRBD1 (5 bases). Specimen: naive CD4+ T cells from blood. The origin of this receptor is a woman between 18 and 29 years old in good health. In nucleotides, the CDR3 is TGTGCCTCCTACACAGGACCCACTGAAGCTTTCTTT. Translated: CASYTGPTEAFF.